The clone carrying this TCR beta chain was observed once. These data come from a study of blood T cell repertoires in COVID-19. Study-wide context: Researchers got acute and convalescent COVID-19 samples from the United States, Italy and Spain. Sources were T cells, B-cell-depleted T cells, or PBMCs; the material itself was cDNA or gDNA.

Per the germline V gene, CDR1 is SGHRS and CDR2 is YFSETQ. The V and J ends lost 6 bases and 1 base, in that order; junction bases with no gene match: 5. The length of the CDR3 is 15 residues. In the authors' methods: The authors estimated nucleated cell counts from reference gene primer amplification. The protocol was immunoSEQ multiplex PCR, while the TCRdb copy is restricted to in-frame clones and leaves out a portion. V, J and clone size derive from that table, while D and trimming were established from the DNA sequence. The table shows some 180,000 clones, with around 81% occurring only once. Sequenced input: peripheral blood. This TCR derives from a man aged 70 or older with active or convalescent COVID-19. This chain uses TRBV5-1 with TRBJ2-3, with TRBD2 matching 10 bases. CDR3 in DNA: TGCGCCAGCACCCGGACTAGCGGAGGCACAGATACGCAGTATTTT. Protein product: CASTRTSGGTDTQYF.